One and the same sample provided the 3 T cell receptor beta chains below, sequenced in a study of blood T cell repertoires in COVID-19. Only in-frame clones appear in the TCRdb table, and some are missing; sequencing was by immunoSEQ multiplex PCR. The sample contains about 220,000 clones, approximately 90% of which appear only once. The sequencing sample was made of PBMCs or T cells enriched from blood (not recorded which). The receptors were sampled from a woman aged 25 to 39 who had recovered from COVID-19.

This chain joins TRBV11-2 and TRBJ2-1; D might be TRBD1 (6 bases). Trimming removed 0 bases from V and 8 bases from J, with 11 bases in between. CDR1 is SGHAT and CDR2 is FQNNGV in the germline V gene. This CDR3 is built from 14 residues. CDR3 region: CASSLDRGGDEQFF. In DNA form, the CDR3 reads TGTGCCAGCAGCTTAGACAGGGGCGGCGATGAGCAGTTCTTC.

The chain has TRBV5-8 and TRBJ2-7; 8 nucleotides agree with TRBD1. The CDR3 totals 14 residues. Per germline, CDR1 SGHTS and CDR2 YDEGEE. V gave up 3 bases and J gave up 7 bases; unmatched junction bases: 9. The CDR3 DNA follows: TGTGCCAGCAGCTCGTTGGACAGGGCAAAGGAGCAGTACTTC. Its translation is CASSSLDRAKEQYF.

The chain combines TRBV7-9 with TRBJ1-4; maybe TRBD1 (6 bases). CDR3 length: 17 amino acids. Trimming pared 2 bases from V and 3 bases from J, leaving 16 bases between. Germline CDR1 reads SEHNR; CDR2 reads FQNEAQ (reference sequence). This CDR3 is CASSLNSQQGPNEKLFF. In nucleotides, the CDR3 is TGTGCCAGCAGCTTAAACTCCCAACAGGGTCCTAATGAAAAACTGTTTTTT. Looking up the rest from reference TRBV7-9 and TRBJ1-4 gives the full variable domain: DTGVSQNPRHKITKRGQNVTFRCDPISEHNRLYWYRQTLGQGPEFLTYFQNEAQLEKSRLLSDRFSAERPKGSFSTLEIQRTEQGDSAMYLCASSLNSQQGPNEKLFFGSGTQLSVL.